The present TCR beta chain was sequenced within a study of T cells after yellow fever vaccination. From the 5' RACE reads, TCRdb called clonotypes with MiXCR, one entry per CDR3 protein. The data show roughly 120,000 distinct CDR3 sequences, 7.2% seen once. This clonotype was counted many times. This specimen consisted of CD4+ T cells sorted from PBMCs, obtained about 49 days after the first yellow fever vaccination. This sequence originates from a young man who received the YFV17D yellow fever vaccine.

The CDR3 coding sequence is TGCGCCAGCAGTGAAGGGGTGGAGACCCAGTACTTC. It encodes CASSEGVETQYF. The chain has TRBV10-2 and TRBJ2-5, with D possibly matching TRBD1 (5 bases). V lost 3 bases and J lost 5, with 7 bases in between. This CDR3 has 12 residues. Looked up from germline, CDR1 is WSHSY and CDR2 is SAAADI.